This T cell receptor (beta chain) was found in a study of blood T cell repertoires in COVID-19. Study-level information: Samples came from the United States, Italy and Spain, spanning acute and convalescent COVID-19.

Trimming took off 0 bases at V and 3 bases at J, with 13 bases between the two ends. This CDR3 has 15 residues. Per the germline V gene, CDR1 is SGHRS and CDR2 is YFSETQ. Some clones are missing from TCRdb's copy, which holds only in-frame ones; the method was immunoSEQ multiplex PCR. The sample lists approximately 210,000 clones, around 90% occurring once. The sequencing sample was made of peripheral blood. The rearrangement links TRBV5-1 to TRBJ2-7; weak D call: TRBD2 (5 bases). The clonotype comes from a young man with acute or convalescent COVID-19. The CDR3 DNA reads TGCGCCAGCAGCTTGGACTCAGCGGCCGGCTACGAGCAGTACTTC. The encoded protein is CASSLDSAAGYEQYF.